This T cell receptor (beta chain) was recovered during a study of blood T cells in healthy people across ages. As for the study in general: Capture by template switching was about one barcoded beta molecule per two T cells. Study-wide points: Reliance upon unsorted PBMCs precluded definitive naive versus antigen-experienced comparison.

Primed by a sample-barcoded 5' primer and a J-beta primer mix, a second PCR proceeded for about 6 to 11 cycles. TCRdb called the 5' RACE reads again in MiXCR, with one record for every CDR3 protein. The data show about 1.4 million distinct CDR3 sequences, around 59% seen once. In its sample, this clonotype was seen once. Antigen: not known. There are 13 residues in the CDR3. Germline V gives CDR1 ENHRY, CDR2 SYGVKD. This receptor was taken from a man aged 18 to 30 in good health. The chain links TRBV10-3 to TRBJ2-5; possibly TRBD1 for D (5 bases). The last part of the DNA fits TRBJ2-7 better; the J call may be wrong. Material for sequencing was blood. The CDR3 is CAISDSGFNEQYF. The CDR3 DNA sequence: TGTGCCATCAGTGATTCAGGGTTTAACGAGCAGTACTTC.